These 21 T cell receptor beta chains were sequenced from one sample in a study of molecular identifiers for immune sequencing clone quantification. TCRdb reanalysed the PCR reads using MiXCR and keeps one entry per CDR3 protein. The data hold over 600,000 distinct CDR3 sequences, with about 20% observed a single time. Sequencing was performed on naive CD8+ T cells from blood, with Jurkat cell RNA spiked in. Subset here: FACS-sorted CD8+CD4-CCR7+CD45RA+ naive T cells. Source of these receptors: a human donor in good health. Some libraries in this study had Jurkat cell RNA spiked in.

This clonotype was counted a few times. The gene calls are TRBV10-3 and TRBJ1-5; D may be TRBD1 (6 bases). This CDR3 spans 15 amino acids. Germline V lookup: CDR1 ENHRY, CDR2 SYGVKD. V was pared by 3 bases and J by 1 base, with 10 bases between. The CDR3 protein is CAISDPDRSNQPQHF. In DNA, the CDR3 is TGTGCCATCAGTGACCCGGACAGAAGCAATCAGCCCCAGCATTTT.

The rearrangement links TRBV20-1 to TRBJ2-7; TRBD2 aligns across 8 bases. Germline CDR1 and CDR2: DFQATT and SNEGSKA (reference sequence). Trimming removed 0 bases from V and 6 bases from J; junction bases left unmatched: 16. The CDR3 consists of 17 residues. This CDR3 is CSARDLEAGLVVCEQYF. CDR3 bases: TGCAGTGCTAGAGACCTGGAGGCGGGACTAGTCGTCTGCGAGCAGTACTTC.

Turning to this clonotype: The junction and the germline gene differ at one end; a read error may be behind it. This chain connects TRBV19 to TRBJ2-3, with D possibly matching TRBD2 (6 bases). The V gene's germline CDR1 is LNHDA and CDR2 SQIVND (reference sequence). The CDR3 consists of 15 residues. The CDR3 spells CASSIAGYSTDAQYF. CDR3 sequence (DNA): TGTGCCAGTAGTATCGCGGGGTATAGCACAGATGCGCAGTATTTT.

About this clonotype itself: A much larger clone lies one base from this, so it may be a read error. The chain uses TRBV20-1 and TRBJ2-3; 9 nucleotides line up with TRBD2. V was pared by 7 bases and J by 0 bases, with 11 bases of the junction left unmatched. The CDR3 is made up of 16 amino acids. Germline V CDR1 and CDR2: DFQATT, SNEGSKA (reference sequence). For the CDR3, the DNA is TGCAGTGTTAAGAGAGGACTAGCGTGGAGCACAGATACGCAGTATTTT. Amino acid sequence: CSVKRGLAWSTDTQYF.

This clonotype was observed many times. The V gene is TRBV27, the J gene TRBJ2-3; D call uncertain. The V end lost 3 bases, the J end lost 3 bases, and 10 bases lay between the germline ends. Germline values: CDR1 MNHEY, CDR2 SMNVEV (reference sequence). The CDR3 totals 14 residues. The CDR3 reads CASSLGYRTDTQYF. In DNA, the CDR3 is TGTGCCAGCAGTTTGGGGTACAGAACAGATACGCAGTATTTT.

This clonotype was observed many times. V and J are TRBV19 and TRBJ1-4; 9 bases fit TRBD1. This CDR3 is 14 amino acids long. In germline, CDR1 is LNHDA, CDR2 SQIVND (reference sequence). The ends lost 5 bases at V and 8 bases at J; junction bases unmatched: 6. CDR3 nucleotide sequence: TGTGCCAGTAGTTCCGGGACAGGGTTCGAAAAACTGTTTTTT. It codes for CASSSGTGFEKLFF.

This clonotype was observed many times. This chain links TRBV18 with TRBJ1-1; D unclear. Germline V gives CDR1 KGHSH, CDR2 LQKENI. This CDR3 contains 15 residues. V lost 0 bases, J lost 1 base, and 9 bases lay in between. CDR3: CASSPPPRPNTEAFF. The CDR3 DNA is TGTGCCAGCTCACCACCGCCCAGGCCGAACACTGAAGCTTTCTTT. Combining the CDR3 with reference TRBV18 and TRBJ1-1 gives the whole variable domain NAGVMQNPRHLVRRRGQEARLRCSPMKGHSHVYWYRQLPEEGLKFMVYLQKENIIDESGMPKERFSAEFPKEGPSILRIQQVVRGDSAAYFCASSPPPRPNTEAFFGQGTRLTVV.

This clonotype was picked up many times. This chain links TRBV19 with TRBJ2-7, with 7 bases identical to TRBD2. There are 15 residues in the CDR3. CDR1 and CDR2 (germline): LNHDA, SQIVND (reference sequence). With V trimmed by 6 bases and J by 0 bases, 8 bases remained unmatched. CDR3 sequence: CASRYSGGSSYEQYF. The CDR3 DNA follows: TGTGCCAGTAGATACTCGGGGGGAAGCTCCTACGAGCAGTACTTC.

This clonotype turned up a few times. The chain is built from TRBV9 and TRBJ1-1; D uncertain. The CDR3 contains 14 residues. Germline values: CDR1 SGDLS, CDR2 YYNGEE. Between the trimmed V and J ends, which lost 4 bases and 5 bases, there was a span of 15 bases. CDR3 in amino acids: CASSPEGEGTEAFF. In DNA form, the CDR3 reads TGTGCCAGCAGCCCCGAGGGAGAGGGAACTGAAGCTTTCTTT. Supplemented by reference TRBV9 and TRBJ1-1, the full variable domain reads DSGVTQTPKHLITATGQRVTLRCSPRSGDLSVYWYQQSLDQGLQFLIQYYNGEERAKGNILERFSAQQFPDLHSELNLSSLELGDSALYFCASSPEGEGTEAFFGQGTRLTVV.

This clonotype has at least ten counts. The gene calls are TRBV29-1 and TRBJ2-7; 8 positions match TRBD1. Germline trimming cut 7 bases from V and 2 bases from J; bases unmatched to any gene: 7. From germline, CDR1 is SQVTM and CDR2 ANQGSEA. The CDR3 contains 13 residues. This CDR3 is CSAGDRQAYEQYF. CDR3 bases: TGCAGCGCCGGGGACAGGCAAGCCTACGAGCAGTACTTC.

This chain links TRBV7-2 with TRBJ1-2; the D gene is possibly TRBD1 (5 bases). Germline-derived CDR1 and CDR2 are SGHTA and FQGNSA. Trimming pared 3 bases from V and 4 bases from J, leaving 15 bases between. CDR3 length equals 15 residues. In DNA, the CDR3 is TGTGCCAGCAGCTTCGCTGTTGGGGCGGCCTATGGCTACACCTTC. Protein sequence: CASSFAVGAAYGYTF. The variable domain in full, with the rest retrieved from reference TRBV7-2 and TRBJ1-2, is GAGVSQSPSNKVTEKGKDVELRCDPISGHTALYWYRQSLGQGLEFLIYFQGNSAPDKSGLPSDRFSAERTGGSVSTLTIQRTQQEDSAVYLCASSFAVGAAYGYTFGSGTRLTVV.

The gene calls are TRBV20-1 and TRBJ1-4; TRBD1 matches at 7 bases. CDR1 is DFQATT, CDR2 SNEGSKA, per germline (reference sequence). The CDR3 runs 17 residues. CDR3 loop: CNARRAQTGLTNEKLFF. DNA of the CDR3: TGCAATGCCCGGAGGGCCCAGACAGGGTTGACTAATGAAAAACTGTTTTTT.

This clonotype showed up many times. The CDR3 sequence is CASRDSNTGELFF. CDR3 DNA: TGTGCCAGCAGGGACTCTAACACCGGGGAGCTGTTTTTT. This rearrangement joins TRBV6-2 or TRBV6-3 to TRBJ2-2; the D gene is possibly TRBD2 (5 bases). Germline CDR1 MNHEY, CDR2 SVGEGT. This CDR3 spans 13 amino acids. V gave up 6 bases and J gave up 2 bases, with 7 bases separating them.

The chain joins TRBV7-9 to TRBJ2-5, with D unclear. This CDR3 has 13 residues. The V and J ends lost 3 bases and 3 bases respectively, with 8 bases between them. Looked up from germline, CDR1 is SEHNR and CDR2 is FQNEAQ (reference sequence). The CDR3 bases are TGTGCCAGCAGCTTGTCCATGAAAGAGACCCAGTACTTC. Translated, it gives CASSLSMKETQYF.

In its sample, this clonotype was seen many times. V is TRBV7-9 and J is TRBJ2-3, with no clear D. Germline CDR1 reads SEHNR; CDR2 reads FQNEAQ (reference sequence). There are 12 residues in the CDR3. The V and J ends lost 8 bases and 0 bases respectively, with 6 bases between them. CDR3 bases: TGTGCCAGCCGCGATAGCACAGATACGCAGTATTTT. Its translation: CASRDSTDTQYF.

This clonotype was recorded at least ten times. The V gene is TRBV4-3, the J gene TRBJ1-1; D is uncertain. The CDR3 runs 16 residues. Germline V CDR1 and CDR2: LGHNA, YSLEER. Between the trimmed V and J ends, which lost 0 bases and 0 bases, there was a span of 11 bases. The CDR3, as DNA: TGCGCCAGCAGCCAAGATCTGACGTCCCTGAACACTGAAGCTTTCTTT. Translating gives CASSQDLTSLNTEAFF.

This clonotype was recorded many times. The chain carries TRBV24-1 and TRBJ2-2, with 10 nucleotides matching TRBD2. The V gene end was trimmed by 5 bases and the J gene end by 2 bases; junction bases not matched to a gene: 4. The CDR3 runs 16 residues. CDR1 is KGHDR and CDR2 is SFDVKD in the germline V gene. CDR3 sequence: CATSALAGINTGELFF. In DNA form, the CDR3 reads TGTGCCACCAGTGCACTAGCGGGGATCAACACCGGGGAGCTGTTTTTT.

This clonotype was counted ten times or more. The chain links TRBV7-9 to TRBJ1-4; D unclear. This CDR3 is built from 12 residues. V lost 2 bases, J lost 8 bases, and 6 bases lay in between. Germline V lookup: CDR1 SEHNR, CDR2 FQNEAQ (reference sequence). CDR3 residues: CASSLWEEKLFF. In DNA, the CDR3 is TGTGCCAGCAGCTTATGGGAAGAAAAACTGTTTTTT.

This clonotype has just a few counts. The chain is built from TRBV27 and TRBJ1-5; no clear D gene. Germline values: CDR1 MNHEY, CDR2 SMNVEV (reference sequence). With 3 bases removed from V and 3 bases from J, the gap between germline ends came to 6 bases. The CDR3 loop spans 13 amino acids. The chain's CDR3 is CASSLQVNQPQHF. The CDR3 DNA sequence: TGTGCCAGCAGTTTGCAAGTCAATCAGCCCCAGCATTTT.

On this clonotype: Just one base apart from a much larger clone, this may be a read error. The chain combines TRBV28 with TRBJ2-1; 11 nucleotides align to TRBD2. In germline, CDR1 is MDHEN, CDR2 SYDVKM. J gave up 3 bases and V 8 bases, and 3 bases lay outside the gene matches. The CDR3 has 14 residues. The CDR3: CASATSGGYNEQFF. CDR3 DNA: TGTGCCAGCGCCACTAGCGGGGGCTACAATGAGCAGTTCTTC.

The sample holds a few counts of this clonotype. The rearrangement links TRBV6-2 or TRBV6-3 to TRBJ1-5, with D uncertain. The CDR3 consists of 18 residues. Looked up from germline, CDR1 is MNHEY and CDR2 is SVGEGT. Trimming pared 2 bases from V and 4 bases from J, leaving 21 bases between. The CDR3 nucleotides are TGTGCCAGCAGTTACGAAGTCTTTGGATCTCTGGATAATCAGCCCCAGCATTTT. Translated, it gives CASSYEVFGSLDNQPQHF.